The subject of this entry is one T cell receptor beta chain. The antigen remains unidentified. This sample was included in a study of shared clonotypes between healthy human individuals. Whole-study results and caveats: A reduction in generation probabilities was seen for non-shared clonotypes relative to those shared by all four donors.

Some clones are missing from TCRdb's copy, which holds only in-frame ones; the method was immunoSEQ multiplex PCR. The table lists fewer than 700,000 clones, about 95% of them singletons. Cells designated naive CD8 were CD45RO-negative and were positively selected for CCR7, with terminally differentiated effector memory CD45RA+ cells excluded. The source of this sequence is a woman in her 30s in good health. The sequenced material came from naive CD8+ T cells sorted from blood.

This chain's CDR3 is CASSPLPRGRGTGELFF. The CDR3 region has the DNA TGTGCCAGCAGTCCCCTGCCGAGGGGGCGGGGCACCGGGGAGCTGTTTTTT. The chain has TRBV27 and TRBJ2-2, with a tentative D call TRBD1 (7 bases). CDR3 size: 17 residues. Deletions cut 5 bases from V and 4 bases from J, with 20 bases between. The V gene's germline CDR1 is MNHEY and CDR2 SMNVEV (reference sequence).